This T cell receptor (beta chain) stems from a study of monozygotic twins with inflammatory bowel disease. The V gene's germline CDR1 is LGHNA and CDR2 YSLEER. The CDR3 runs 15 residues. TCRdb re-called the 5' RACE reads; one entry per CDR3 protein, DNA not given. This sample carries about 380,000 distinct CDR3 sequences, with around 2.6% going to the ten biggest clones. The clonotype originates from a human donor with ulcerative colitis or Crohn's disease, or a healthy co-twin of an affected twin (not recorded which). Sequenced input: blood. V gene TRBV4-3 combines with J gene TRBJ2-7. CDR3 loop: CASSQDPGLLDEQYF.